The next 29 T cell receptor beta chains were all read from a single sample in a study of blood T cell repertoires in COVID-19. Measured with immunoSEQ multiplex PCR; TCRdb has only the in-frame clones, and not every one. In the table there are more than 200,000 clones, approximately 84% of which are singletons. Material: PBMCs or T cells enriched from blood (not recorded which). Every receptor here comes from a man in his forties or fifties who had recovered from COVID-19.

The chain combines TRBV7-2 with TRBJ2-7; the match to TRBD2 covers 10 bases. The CDR3 has 15 amino acids. The junction had 12 bases not matched to a gene; V was cut back by 6 bases and J by 7 bases. The germline CDR1 and CDR2 sequences are SGHTA and FQGNSA. CDR3 protein: CASSQSPAGGREQYF. CDR3 nucleotide sequence: TGTGCCAGCAGTCAGTCGCCAGCGGGGGGGAGGGAGCAGTACTTC.

The rearrangement links TRBV19 to TRBJ2-5, with TRBD1 identical over 7 bases. Germline V gives CDR1 LNHDA, CDR2 SQIVND (reference sequence). The CDR3 covers 15 residues. With V trimmed by 5 bases and J by 1 base, 7 bases remained unmatched. The CDR3 nucleotides are TGTGCCAGTAGTGTCGACAGGGATCCCCAAGAGACCCAGTACTTC. Translated: CASSVDRDPQETQYF.

This chain joins TRBV28 and TRBJ2-2; the match to TRBD1 covers 9 bases. J was trimmed by 5 bases and V by 7 bases; bases with no gene match: 8. The CDR3 is 15 residues long. In germline, CDR1 is MDHEN, CDR2 SYDVKM. The CDR3: CASMGDRAITGELFF. CDR3 sequence (DNA): TGTGCCAGCATGGGGGACAGGGCCATTACCGGGGAGCTGTTTTTT. The full variable domain, with the rest looked up from reference TRBV28 and TRBJ2-2, is DVKVTQSSRYLVKRTGEKVFLECVQDMDHENMFWYRQDPGLGLRLIYFSYDVKMKEKGDIPEGYSVSREKKERFSLILESASTNQTSMYLCASMGDRAITGELFFGEGSRLTVL.

The chain links TRBV2 to TRBJ2-7; TRBD1 aligns across 11 bases. V lost 7 bases and J lost 7; bases outside the gene matches: 9. The CDR3 contains 14 residues. CDR1 SNHLY and CDR2 FYNNEI come from the germline V gene. The DNA for the CDR3 is TGTGCCAGCACCCGGACAGGGGGCGCGGGGGAGCAGTACTTC. It specifies CASTRTGGAGEQYF.

The chain recombines TRBV4-2 with TRBJ1-5; TRBD1 agrees at 7 bases. V trimming: 6 bases; J trimming: 7 bases; junction bases outside the gene matches: 9. This CDR3 has 14 residues. The germline V gene encodes CDR1 LGHNA and CDR2 YNFKEQ. The CDR3 is CASSLGQQTQPQHF. CDR3 DNA: TGTGCCAGCAGTCTGGGACAGCAAACGCAGCCCCAGCATTTT.

This clone came up once. Here the CDR3 DNA reads TGTGCCAGCAGCCCTGCGGCAGGGGCCAAAAACATTCAGTACTTC. Encoded protein: CASSPAAGAKNIQYF. V is TRBV7-6 and J is TRBJ2-4; D perhaps matches TRBD1 (5 bases). This CDR3 has 15 residues. V was shortened by 5 bases and J by 1 base, with 12 bases between the two germline ends. Per germline, CDR1 SGHVS and CDR2 FNYEAQ.

The chain joins TRBV7-2 to TRBJ1-1; no clear D. The germline V and J ends were trimmed by 6 bases and 0 bases, with 8 bases remaining between them. Germline V gives CDR1 SGHTA, CDR2 FQGNSA. The CDR3 runs 13 residues. The CDR3 DNA is TGTGCCAGCAGGCTCGCAGTGAACACTGAAGCTTTCTTT. It translates to CASRLAVNTEAFF.

Remarks on this clone: The same CDR3 can be traced to other DNA sequences in this sample. The genes are TRBV18 and TRBJ2-3; D remains unclear. CDR3 length equals 13 residues. Germline V gives CDR1 KGHSH, CDR2 LQKENI. V lost 6 bases, J lost 2 bases, and 9 bases lay in between. The CDR3 bases are TGTGCCAGCTCTCCCCCCTCCACAGATACGCAGTATTTT. This sequence encodes CASSPPSTDTQYF.

The gene calls are TRBV12-5 and TRBJ2-2; 8 bases are shared with TRBD1. Germline V gene lookup returns CDR1 LGHNT and CDR2 FRNRAP. The length of the CDR3 is 17 residues. Trimming removed 1 base from V and 4 bases from J; junction bases left unmatched: 8. The CDR3 protein is CASGLGDRKVSTGELFF. As DNA, the CDR3 is TGTGCTAGTGGTTTGGGGGACAGGAAGGTTAGCACCGGGGAGCTGTTTTTT.

The rearrangement joins TRBV28 to TRBJ2-5; 9 nucleotides match TRBD1. The CDR3 covers 15 residues. Germline lookup yields CDR1 MDHEN and CDR2 SYDVKM. With 4 bases clipped from V and 3 bases from J, the junction kept 6 bases outside the gene matches. The CDR3 nucleotides are TGTGCCAGCAGTTACTACCGGGACAGGGAAGAGACCCAGTACTTC. Protein sequence: CASSYYRDREETQYF. The complete variable domain, with remaining parts taken from reference TRBV28 and TRBJ2-5, reads DVKVTQSSRYLVKRTGEKVFLECVQDMDHENMFWYRQDPGLGLRLIYFSYDVKMKEKGDIPEGYSVSREKKERFSLILESASTNQTSMYLCASSYYRDREETQYFGPGTRLLVL.

This clone showed up just once. V is TRBV7-9 and J is TRBJ2-1, with 10 bases identical to TRBD2. There are 15 residues in the CDR3. V lost 3 bases to trimming and J lost 5 bases; unmatched junction nucleotides: 4. The germline V gene has CDR1 SEHNR and CDR2 FQNEAQ (reference sequence). CDR3 sequence (DNA): TGTGCCAGCAGCTTTCGAGCGGGAGGGGACAATGAGCAGTTCTTC. Its translation is CASSFRAGGDNEQFF. The whole variable domain, remainder taken from reference TRBV7-9 and TRBJ2-1, is DTGVSQNPRHKITKRGQNVTFRCDPISEHNRLYWYRQTLGQGPEFLTYFQNEAQLEKSRLLSDRFSAERPKGSFSTLEIQRTEQGDSAMYLCASSFRAGGDNEQFFGPGTRLTVL.

The chain couples TRBV4-2 to TRBJ1-3, with 8 bases fitting TRBD1. The CDR3 runs to 16 residues. With V trimmed by 0 bases and J by 3 bases, 4 bases remained unmatched. Per germline, CDR1 LGHNA and CDR2 YNFKEQ. The CDR3 sequence is CASSQDPGTGGNTIYF. The CDR3 bases are TGTGCCAGCAGCCAAGACCCCGGGACAGGTGGAAACACCATATATTTT.

The J gene is TRBJ1-1, the V gene TRBV30, with a tentative D call TRBD1 (5 bases). CDR1 is GTSNPN and CDR2 is SVGIG in the germline V gene (reference sequence). The CDR3 runs 13 residues. Trimming removed 0 bases from V and 6 bases from J, with 11 bases in between. The CDR3 is CAWSVQVTPEAFF. The CDR3 coding sequence is TGTGCCTGGAGTGTACAGGTAACTCCTGAAGCTTTCTTT.

The chain employs TRBV15 and TRBJ1-5, with unresolved D. The germline CDR1 and CDR2 sequences are LNHNV and YYDKDF (reference sequence). V was pared by 0 bases and J by 6 bases, with 12 bases between. There are 15 residues in the CDR3. The CDR3: CATSRDRVSTQPQHF. Here the CDR3 DNA reads TGTGCCACCAGCAGAGATCGGGTTTCCACTCAGCCCCAGCATTTT.

The chain has TRBV6-5 and TRBJ2-1; D gene ambiguous. The V gene lost 6 bases and the J gene lost 8 bases, with 8 bases spanning the gap. Per germline, CDR1 MNHEY and CDR2 SVGAGI. The CDR3 sequence is 11 residues long. The CDR3 region is CASRRRDEQFF. The CDR3 DNA follows: TGTGCCAGCAGACGGAGAGATGAGCAGTTCTTC.

The rearrangement joins TRBV5-1 to TRBJ1-6; 7 nucleotides line up with TRBD1. Germline V gene lookup returns CDR1 SGHRS and CDR2 YFSETQ. V shed 5 bases, J shed 5 bases, and the junction held 4 bases outside the gene matches. The CDR3 has 14 amino acids. CDR3 DNA: TGCGCCAGCAGGCTCACAGGGGATAATTCACCCCTCCACTTT. It codes for CASRLTGDNSPLHF.

The chain combines TRBV19 with TRBJ2-7; 8 nucleotides line up with TRBD2. J was trimmed by 2 bases and V by 3 bases; bases with no gene match: 6. There are 15 residues in the CDR3. Germline V gene data show CDR1 as LNHDA and CDR2 as SQIVND (reference sequence). CDR3 in amino acids: CASSMFGGAAYEQYF. CDR3 DNA: TGTGCCAGTAGTATGTTCGGGGGGGCCGCCTACGAGCAGTACTTC.

This chain links TRBV7-6 with TRBJ1-1; D gene uncertain. V shed 1 base and J shed 7 bases, with 13 bases lying between them. From germline, CDR1 is SGHVS and CDR2 FNYEAQ. This CDR3 spans 14 amino acids. As DNA, the CDR3 is TGTGCCAGCAGCTTAGAGTCCCTCCGGGATGAAGCTTTCTTT. It yields the protein CASSLESLRDEAFF.

V and J are TRBV6-1 and TRBJ2-7, with TRBD2 as a possible D gene (6 bases). With 2 bases removed from V and 4 bases from J, the gap between germline ends came to 15 bases. This CDR3 comprises 15 residues. Germline V gene sequence: CDR1 MNHNS, CDR2 SASEGT. The CDR3 coding sequence is TGTGCCAGCAGTGAAAGTGCGGGGCAGGGATACGAGCAGTACTTC. Encoded protein: CASSESAGQGYEQYF.

The chain has TRBV7-9 and TRBJ2-3; TRBD2 matches at 8 bases. The CDR3 is 16 residues long. V lost 5 bases and J lost 0; bases outside the gene matches: 7. Germline CDR1 reads SEHNR; CDR2 reads FQNEAQ (reference sequence). This CDR3 reads CASSQMGGGSTDTQYF. The CDR3 coding sequence is TGTGCCAGCAGCCAAATGGGCGGGGGGAGCACAGATACGCAGTATTTT.

The chain recombines TRBV5-4 with TRBJ2-3; 9 positions match TRBD2. J was trimmed by 4 bases and V by 0 bases; bases with no gene match: 3. The CDR3 sequence is 15 residues long. Germline lookup yields CDR1 SGHNT and CDR2 YYREEE (reference sequence). In DNA, the CDR3 is TGTGCCAGCAGCTTGGAACAGCGGGGGGCAGATACGCAGTATTTT. As protein: CASSLEQRGADTQYF.

The J gene is TRBJ1-1, the V gene TRBV5-1; D remains ambiguous. V lost 3 bases to trimming and J lost 1 base, with 7 bases between them. The germline gives CDR1 SGHRS, CDR2 YFSETQ. The CDR3 extends over 13 amino acids. The CDR3 loop is CASSYTENTEAFF. CDR3 DNA: TGCGCCAGCAGCTATACAGAGAACACTGAAGCTTTCTTT.

This chain uses TRBV6-5 with TRBJ2-1, with D tentatively TRBD1 (6 bases). The V and J ends lost 8 bases and 14 bases respectively, with 19 bases between them. The CDR3 runs 12 residues. The germline gives CDR1 MNHEY, CDR2 SVGAGI. CDR3 DNA: TGTGCCAGCCGGAATCGACGCAGGGGTGAGTTCTTC. It specifies CASRNRRRGEFF.

J is TRBJ2-7 and V is TRBV10-3, with 9 bases lining up with TRBD2. The germline CDR1 and CDR2 sequences are ENHRY and SYGVKD. This CDR3 contains 15 residues. J was trimmed by 2 bases and V by 3 bases; bases with no gene match: 5. The DNA for the CDR3 is TGTGCCATCAGTGACTTTGCGGGAGGGACCTACGAGCAGTACTTC. Its protein product is CAISDFAGGTYEQYF.

In its sample, this clone was seen a few times. CDR3 region: CATSDTNTGELFF. Here the CDR3 DNA reads TGTGCCACCAGTGACACGAACACCGGGGAGCTGTTTTTT. The chain employs TRBV24-1 and TRBJ2-2; D gene unclear. V dropped 4 bases and J dropped 0 bases, with 2 bases sitting between them. The germline V gene has CDR1 KGHDR and CDR2 SFDVKD. The CDR3 loop spans 13 amino acids.

This chain connects TRBV21-1 to TRBJ1-2. TRBV21-1 is a pseudogene segment. This CDR3 is built from 13 residues. CDR3 in amino acids: CASREGLAYGYTF. For the CDR3, the DNA is TGTGCCAGCAGGGAGGGGTTGGCCTATGGCTACACCTTC.

The rearrangement joins TRBV12-5 to TRBJ2-5; D ambiguous. CDR1 is LGHNT and CDR2 is FRNRAP in the germline V gene. Trimming removed 4 bases at V and 2 bases at J, with 20 bases between. The CDR3 has 17 residues. The chain's CDR3 is CASGSPVGSELQETQYF. In nucleotides, the CDR3 is TGTGCTAGTGGTTCCCCTGTGGGCAGTGAACTTCAAGAGACCCAGTACTTC.

The chain has TRBV9 and TRBJ1-1; 7 bases are shared with TRBD1. The V and J ends lost 0 bases and 4 bases, in that order; junction bases with no gene match: 3. Germline values: CDR1 SGDLS, CDR2 YYNGEE. The CDR3 has 14 residues. In DNA form, the CDR3 reads TGTGCCAGCAGCGTAGTCGCAGGGGGCACTGAAGCTTTCTTT. Translated: CASSVVAGGTEAFF.

V is TRBV10-3 and J is TRBJ2-1; the match to TRBD2 covers 12 bases. CDR1 and CDR2 (germline): ENHRY, SYGVKD. The CDR3 consists of 20 residues. The trim removed 2 bases at V and 8 bases at J, leaving 19 bases unmatched. The CDR3 loop reads CAISEPNPGLAGQAAYEQFF. The DNA for the CDR3 is TGTGCCATCAGTGAGCCCAACCCGGGACTAGCGGGTCAGGCTGCCTATGAGCAGTTCTTC.